These 11 T cell receptor beta chains share one sample of origin, sequenced in a study of Graves' ophthalmopathy and Graves' hyperthyroidism. RNA transcripts provided the template for amplifying TCR beta CDR3 regions. The first round was an RT-PCR with HTBI primers, and the second round was a multiplex PCR. TCRdb recomputed calls from the multiplex PCR reads with MiXCR, one row per CDR3 protein. Altogether a few hundred thousand distinct CDR3 sequences are present, 15% to 20% being singletons, with the ten largest covering around 1.4%. Sequencing was performed on peripheral blood. The receptors were sampled from a woman aged 18-30 years with Graves' ophthalmopathy.

A single count supports this clonotype. The chain uses TRBV12-3 or TRBV12-4 and TRBJ2-5; D is perhaps TRBD1 (6 bases). This CDR3 comprises 14 residues. The V and J ends lost 1 base and 5 bases respectively, with 11 bases between them. CDR3 DNA: TGTGCCAGCAGTTTAGTCACAGGGTGGGAGACCCAGTACTTC. Translated, it gives CASSLVTGWETQYF.

This clonotype was seen repeatedly, ten times or more. The CDR3 is CASSPSIETQYF. The CDR3 DNA follows: TGTGCCAGCAGCCCTTCTATAGAGACCCAGTACTTC. The rearrangement uses TRBV7-2 and TRBJ2-5; D remains ambiguous. CDR1 is SGHTA, CDR2 FQGNSA, per germline. Trimming stripped 5 bases from V and 4 bases from J, with 8 bases between. This CDR3 has 12 amino acids.

The sample holds many counts of this clonotype. The V gene is TRBV5-1, the J gene TRBJ1-1; no clear D gene. The germline gives CDR1 SGHRS, CDR2 YFSETQ. Trimming left V 3 bases short and J 2 bases short, with 17 bases between. This CDR3 is 16 amino acids long. The DNA of the CDR3 is TGCGCCAGCAGCTCCGGACGGAACAGCTTTAACACTGAAGCTTTCTTT. Its protein product is CASSSGRNSFNTEAFF.

This clonotype was recorded many times. The chain combines TRBV27 with TRBJ2-5, with TRBD1 matching 8 bases. The CDR3 sequence is 17 residues long. V lost 4 bases to trimming and J lost 2 bases; unmatched junction nucleotides: 12. Germline assignment: CDR1 MNHEY and CDR2 SMNVEV (reference sequence). CDR3 residues: CASSSPTGQANQETQYF. In DNA form, the CDR3 reads TGTGCCAGCAGTTCCCCGACGGGACAGGCGAATCAAGAGACCCAGTACTTC.

This sequence joins TRBV2 and TRBJ2-2, with D perhaps TRBD1 or TRBD2 (5 bases each). The CDR3 length is 15 residues. Trimming cost V 6 bases and J 10 bases, with 21 bases left between them. Germline V CDR1 and CDR2: SNHLY, FYNNEI. The CDR3 sequence: CASSYFMGEREELFF. CDR3 coding DNA: TGTGCCAGCAGCTACTTCATGGGGGAGAGGGAGGAGCTGTTTTTT.

The chain employs TRBV5-6 and TRBJ1-2; weak D call: TRBD1 (6 bases). Germline V gene sequence: CDR1 SGHDT, CDR2 YYEEEE. Trimming took off 2 bases at V and 7 bases at J, with 21 bases between the two ends. The CDR3 sequence is 16 residues long. Written as DNA, the CDR3 is TGTGCCAGCAGCTTAGGGCGGTACAGGGAGTTTAGTGGCTACACCTTC. It encodes CASSLGRYREFSGYTF.

This clonotype has a count of ten or more. The chain uses TRBV6-6 and TRBJ2-7; 7 positions agree with TRBD1. The CDR3 sequence is 14 residues long. CDR1 is MNHNY, CDR2 SVGAGI, per germline (reference sequence). V shed 4 bases and J 2 bases; nucleotides not matched to a gene: 5. The CDR3 region has the DNA TGTGCCAGCAGTTCATACGGGACAGCCTACGAGCAGTACTTC. Its protein is CASSSYGTAYEQYF.

The gene calls are TRBV24-1 and TRBJ2-7, with D perhaps matching TRBD1 (6 bases). The CDR3 spans 13 residues. The V end lost 5 bases, the J end lost 5 bases, and 12 bases lay between the germline ends. Germline V lookup: CDR1 KGHDR, CDR2 SFDVKD. CDR3 amino acids: CATSATDSNEQYF. The CDR3 region has the DNA TGTGCCACCAGTGCCACGGACAGCAACGAGCAGTACTTC.

This clonotype was detected ten times or more. The V and J genes are TRBV29-1 and TRBJ2-2; D is unclear. The germline V gene encodes CDR1 SQVTM and CDR2 ANQGSEA. Trimming took off 4 bases at V and 7 bases at J, with 7 bases between the two ends. There are 11 residues in the CDR3. The CDR3 nucleotides are TGCAGCGTTGGAATCGACGGGGAGCTGTTTTTT. Protein product: CSVGIDGELFF.

The chain uses TRBV5-1 and TRBJ2-7; 9 positions agree with TRBD2. The germline CDR1 and CDR2 sequences are SGHRS and YFSETQ. V gave up 0 bases and J gave up 6 bases; unmatched junction bases: 13. The CDR3 spans 17 residues. CDR3 DNA: TGCGCCAGCAGCTTGGCCGGGGCGGGAGGGACCTTCGGCGAGCAGTACTTC. It is translated as CASSLAGAGGTFGEQYF.

V is TRBV12-3 or TRBV12-4 and J is TRBJ2-2; 15 bases match TRBD2. The CDR3 runs to 17 residues. V dropped 8 bases and J dropped 2; count of bases not matched to a gene: 6. The CDR3 loop is CASDGLAGGINTGELFF. The CDR3 nucleotides are TGTGCCAGCGATGGACTAGCGGGAGGGATTAACACCGGGGAGCTGTTTTTT.